The 18 T cell receptor beta chains presented below share a single source sample, sequenced in a study of vaccination effects on CD4 cells after COVID-19 (dated 2022 in TCRdb). The library was built by means of the immunoSEQ multiplex PCR assay. TCRdb obtained this table from immuneACCESS and retained in-frame rearrangements with V and J assigned. These tables miss some clones; where compared with another copy, unresolved V genes account for less than half of the shortfall, and the remainder is unexplained. The table for this sample lists 84,000 or so clones; 77% of them were counted only once. Approximately 1% of the sample belongs to the ten largest clones. In the ViraFEST assay, PBMC were stimulated with viral peptide pools, and TCR sequencing was then used to find antigen-specific CD4+ T cell clonotypes based on their expansion. After approximately eleven days of culture, CD4+ T cells were isolated with the EasySep CD4+ T cell isolation kit. Each participant got two doses of an mRNA SARS-CoV-2 vaccine, either BNT162b2 or mRNA-1273.

Antigens for these TCRs are unknown. The material sequenced was CD4+ T cells from PBMCs cultured with HCoV-OC43 spike peptides, taken after COVID-19 vaccination. Reading the label with the study, this specimen's cell subset or site is: HCoV-OC43 spike overlapping peptide pool stimulation. The receptors originated from a human donor who received a COVID-19 vaccine.

The chain is built from TRBV5-1 and TRBJ2-5; no reliable D call. Trimming stripped 2 bases from V and 0 bases from J, with 8 bases between. This CDR3 has 14 amino acids. The V gene's germline CDR1 is SGHRS and CDR2 YFSETQ. This CDR3 reads CASSFFPDQETQYF. CDR3 in DNA: TGCGCCAGCAGCTTTTTCCCCGACCAAGAGACCCAGTACTTC.

The genes are TRBV30 and TRBJ1-1, with D uncertain. CDR1 and CDR2 (germline): GTSNPN, SVGIG (reference sequence). V shed 5 bases and J shed 5 bases, with 18 bases lying between them. The CDR3 is 14 residues long. The CDR3 region is CAWDKGGLPTEAFF. The CDR3 nucleotides read TGTGCCTGGGATAAAGGAGGTTTACCGACTGAAGCTTTCTTT.

This chain connects TRBV4-1 to TRBJ1-3; the D gene is possibly TRBD1 (5 bases). Trimming left V 6 bases short and J 4 bases short, with 10 bases between. Germline CDR1 MGHRA, CDR2 YSYEKL. The CDR3 has 13 residues. The CDR3 spells CASRDSWGNTIYF. The CDR3 DNA is TGCGCCAGCAGAGACAGCTGGGGAAACACCATATATTTT.

This sequence joins TRBV24-1 and TRBJ2-5; 9 nucleotides match TRBD1. This CDR3 is 15 amino acids long. Trimming at V came to 4 bases and at J to 2 bases, leaving 4 bases not matched to a gene. The germline gives CDR1 KGHDR, CDR2 SFDVKD. In DNA, the CDR3 is TGTGCCACCAGTGACCCACAGGGGGCACAAGAGACCCAGTACTTC. Translated, it gives CATSDPQGAQETQYF.

This clone has a single count. The chain links TRBV9 to TRBJ1-2; TRBD1 might be the D (5 bases). The CDR3 length is 17 residues. V was shortened by 1 base and J by 7 bases, with 23 bases between the two germline ends. Germline V gene lookup returns CDR1 SGDLS and CDR2 YYNGEE. The CDR3 spells CASSVQASGREVVGYTF. CDR3 bases: TGTGCCAGCAGCGTACAGGCGAGTGGCAGGGAGGTGGTTGGCTACACCTTC.

The chain recombines TRBV3-1 (or the pseudogene TRBV3-2) with TRBJ1-5, with D uncertain. This CDR3 spans 15 amino acids. Germline CDR1 is LGHDT and CDR2 is YNNKEL (reference sequence). V was clipped by 4 bases and J by 3 bases, with 13 bases between them. CDR3 sequence reads: CASSPLVEPNQPQHF. CDR3 bases: TGTGCCAGCAGCCCCCTTGTCGAACCCAATCAGCCCCAGCATTTT.

V gene TRBV6-5 combines with J gene TRBJ1-1; maybe TRBD1 (5 bases). Germline CDR1 is MNHEY and CDR2 is SVGAGI. CDR3 length equals 15 residues. V lost 5 bases to trimming and J lost 6 bases, with 19 bases between them. DNA of the CDR3: TGTGCCAGCAGTCCCAAGAGGGTAGGGGACCCTGAAGCTTTCTTT. Its translation: CASSPKRVGDPEAFF.

V is TRBV24-1 and J is TRBJ2-2; TRBD1 matches 8 bases. V lost 5 bases and J lost 3; bases outside the gene matches: 4. CDR1 and CDR2 (germline): KGHDR, SFDVKD. The CDR3 sequence is 15 residues long. This CDR3 reads CATSGDRRDTGELFF. CDR3 bases: TGTGCCACCAGTGGGGACAGGCGCGACACCGGGGAGCTGTTTTTT.

The chain joins TRBV11-3 to TRBJ2-1; 7 positions agree with TRBD1. The CDR3 totals 14 residues. Trimming at V came to 5 bases and at J to 6 bases, leaving 7 bases not matched to a gene. Germline CDR1 and CDR2: SGHNT and YENEEA. The CDR3, as DNA: TGTGCCAGCAGCCCAAGGGACAGCCTCAATGAGCAGTTCTTC. Protein product: CASSPRDSLNEQFF.

CDR3 in amino acids: CASSLAGGQETQYF. CDR3 coding DNA: TGTGCCAGCAGCCTCGCAGGGGGACAAGAGACCCAGTACTTC. The rearrangement links TRBV11-1 to TRBJ2-5, with 7 bases fitting TRBD1. Germline V gives CDR1 SGHAT, CDR2 FQDESV (reference sequence). With 5 bases clipped from V and 2 bases from J, the junction kept 5 bases outside the gene matches. The CDR3 has 14 amino acids.

This clone showed up just once. The chain joins TRBV6-1 to TRBJ2-7; no clear D. The CDR3 is made up of 13 amino acids. The germline V gene encodes CDR1 MNHNS and CDR2 SASEGT. V was clipped by 0 bases and J by 3 bases, with 6 bases between them. The CDR3 sequence is CASSEARFYEQYV. Written as DNA, the CDR3 is TGTGCCAGCAGTGAAGCGCGGTTCTACGAGCAGTACGTC.

The rearrangement joins TRBV7-2 to TRBJ2-5; D perhaps matches TRBD2 (7 bases). Germline values: CDR1 SGHTA, CDR2 FQGNSA. The CDR3 consists of 14 residues. Trimming cost V 6 bases and J 2 bases, with 13 bases left between them. This CDR3 reads CASSPQGGQETQYF. DNA for the CDR3: TGTGCCAGCAGTCCACAGGGAGGGCAAGAGACCCAGTACTTC.

The chain carries TRBV6-5 and TRBJ2-3; TRBD2 matches at 11 bases. Germline values: CDR1 MNHEY, CDR2 SVGAGI. The V gene end was trimmed by 0 bases and the J gene end by 5 bases; junction bases not matched to a gene: 1. CDR3 length: 15 residues. In nucleotides, the CDR3 is TGTGCCAGCAGTTACTCGGGGACTAGCGGAGATACGCAGTATTTT. Encoded protein: CASSYSGTSGDTQYF.

The chain links TRBV19 to TRBJ1-6; 7 nucleotides line up with TRBD1. This CDR3 is 17 amino acids long. The ends lost 5 bases at V and 2 bases at J; junction bases unmatched: 9. Per germline, CDR1 LNHDA and CDR2 SQIVND (reference sequence). As DNA, the CDR3 is TGTGCCAGTAGTCCCCGGGACAGAGGAACCTATAATTCACCCCTCCACTTT. Translating gives CASSPRDRGTYNSPLHF.

V is TRBV12-3 or TRBV12-4 and J is TRBJ2-5; the D is unclear. Trimming removed 2 bases from V and 7 bases from J, with 8 bases in between. The CDR3 is 12 amino acids. For the CDR3, the DNA is TGTGCCAGCAGTTTAAGGCATAGGACCCAGTACTTC. Amino acids: CASSLRHRTQYF.

The gene calls are TRBV5-1 and TRBJ2-5, with D possibly being TRBD2 (5 bases). With 4 bases removed from V and 4 bases from J, the gap between germline ends came to 14 bases. The V gene's germline CDR1 is SGHRS and CDR2 YFSETQ. The CDR3 totals 14 residues. In DNA form, the CDR3 reads TGCGCCAGCAGCCCCGGGGTCCTACTAGAGACCCAGTACTTC. Its translation: CASSPGVLLETQYF. Full variable domain (rest looked up from reference TRBV5-1 and TRBJ2-5): KAGVTQTPRYLIKTRGQQVTLSCSPISGHRSVSWYQQTPGQGLQFLFEYFSETQRNKGNFPGRFSGRQFSNSRSEMNVSTLELGDSALYLCASSPGVLLETQYFGPGTRLLVL.

This clone was detected only once. The genes are TRBV7-9 and TRBJ2-5; 10 nucleotides agree with TRBD2. Trimming at V came to 2 bases and at J to 4 bases, leaving 7 bases not matched to a gene. Germline-derived CDR1 and CDR2 are SEHNR and FQNEAQ (reference sequence). The CDR3 loop spans 16 amino acids. The CDR3 bases are TGTGCCAGCAGCTTAAGTAGCGGGGGGCCGGGAGAGACCCAGTACTTC. Protein sequence: CASSLSSGGPGETQYF. Using reference TRBV7-9 and TRBJ2-5 for the parts outside the CDR3, the full variable domain is DTGVSQNPRHKITKRGQNVTFRCDPISEHNRLYWYRQTLGQGPEFLTYFQNEAQLEKSRLLSDRFSAERPKGSFSTLEIQRTEQGDSAMYLCASSLSSGGPGETQYFGPGTRLLVL.

This sequence joins TRBV6-5 and TRBJ1-1, with TRBD1 matching 12 bases. CDR3 length: 15 residues. The germline V gene encodes CDR1 MNHEY and CDR2 SVGAGI. Trimming cost V 6 bases and J 7 bases; bases outside gene matches: 9. DNA of the CDR3: TGTGCCAGCAGACCCGGGACAGGGGGCGCTAATGAAGCTTTCTTT. Its translation: CASRPGTGGANEAFF.